This TCR beta chain was sequenced for a study of blood T cell repertoires in COVID-19. Study details: Samples representing acute and convalescent COVID-19 were sourced from the United States, Italy and Spain. T cells, B-cell-depleted T cells, or PBMCs provided the cDNA or gDNA that served as material.

Per the authors' pipeline: For nucleated cells, counts were estimated from reference gene primer amplification. Clones were read by immunoSEQ multiplex PCR, and TCRdb kept only the in-frame ones, dropping some. The V and J calls and clone size are taken from that table; D and trimming were inferred from the DNA. The sample has under 200,000 clones, around 84% seen once. Germline CDR1 reads LGHNA; CDR2 reads YSLEER. Deletions cut 4 bases from V and 4 bases from J, with 11 bases between. This CDR3 spans 14 amino acids. Sequencing was performed on peripheral blood. This receptor was taken from a man over 45 with active or convalescent COVID-19. J is TRBJ2-1 and V is TRBV4-3, with D uncertain. CDR3 nucleotides: TGCGCCAGCAGCCCGCGACAATTTTACAATGAGCAGTTCTTC. Translation: CASSPRQFYNEQFF.